Listed below are T cell receptor beta chains from one sample, sequenced in a study of shared clonotypes between healthy human individuals. Repertoires were generated with immunoSEQ multiplex PCR, while TCRdb's copy carries only in-frame clones and drops some. The data contain a few million clones, around 93% of them seen just once; the ten biggest clones take up under 2%. Input material: naive CD8+ T cells from PBMCs. The receptors were sampled from a man in his late teens or twenties in good health. Some clones in this sample may be carry-over from other donors' samples. Each CDR3 is given with its conserved first and last residue. Each record gives: J gene, clone size, V gene, D gene, CDR3 protein, CDR3 DNA. D genes are given only for firm matches. For some rows the clone size is stated as once, few or many, or as a class when expanded; others skip it.

TRBJ1-1 | . | TRBV4-3 | . | CASSHAAGRAEAFF | TGCGCCAGCAGCCATGCCGCAGGGAGGGCTGAAGCTTTCTTT
TRBJ1-1 | . | TRBV30 | . | CASLATGVVWAFF | TGTGCCTCCCTGGCGACAGGTGTCGTGTGGGCTTTCTTT
TRBJ1-6 | . | TRBV25-1 | . | CASSEWGSSYNSPLHF | TGTGCCAGCAGTGAATGGGGGAGCTCCTATAATTCACCCCTCCACTTT
TRBJ2-1 | . | TRBV5-6 | TRBD2 | CASSQGLAEDLF | TGTGCCAGCAGCCAGGGACTAGCGGAGGACCTCTTC
TRBJ2-7 | . | TRBV5-1 | . | CASSLAPTQSSYEQYF | TGCGCCAGCAGCTTGGCGCCGACTCAAAGCTCCTACGAGCAGTACTTC
TRBJ1-2 | . | TRBV7-8 | . | CASGGYGTFNYGYTF | TGTGCCAGCGGCGGATATGGGACATTCAACTATGGCTACACCTTC
TRBJ2-3 | . | TRBV6-1 | TRBD2 | CASSARTSAGDTQYF | TGTGCCAGCAGTGCTCGGACTAGCGCGGGAGATACGCAGTATTTT
TRBJ2-2 | . | TRBV6-6 | TRBD2 | CASSYGLAGEVGELFF | TGTGCCAGCAGTTACGGGCTAGCGGGAGAGGTCGGGGAGCTGTTTTTT
TRBJ2-5 | . | TRBV4-1 | . | CASSPATGYLYEQYF | TGCGCCAGCAGCCCAGCTACAGGGTACTTGTATGAGCAGTACTTC
TRBJ2-6 | . | TRBV29-1 | . | CSVEEYGGSGANVLTF | TGCAGCGTTGAGGAGTACGGAGGCTCTGGGGCCAACGTCCTGACTTTC
TRBJ2-7 | . | TRBV7-2 | . | CASSLGVEQYF | TGTGCCAGCAGCTTAGGGGTCGAGCAGTACTTC
TRBJ2-1 | . | TRBV28 | . | CASSPSDGHNEQFF | TGTGCCAGCAGTCCATCGGACGGACACAATGAGCAGTTCTTC
TRBJ2-7 | . | TRBV11-2 | . | CASSLGAGGTYEQYF | TGTGCCAGCAGCTTAGGAGCAGGGGGGACCTACGAGCAGTACTTC
TRBJ1-5 | . | TRBV9 | TRBD1 | CASSFLRDSDSNQPQHF | TGTGCCAGCAGCTTCCTGCGGGACAGCGATAGCAATCAGCCCCAGCATTTT
TRBJ2-5 | . | TRBV9 | . | CASSVGDQETQYF | TGTGCCAGCAGCGTAGGCGACCAAGAGACCCAGTACTTC
TRBJ2-2 | once | TRBV29-1 | TRBD1 | CSVEGQGNTGELFF | TGCAGCGTTGAAGGACAGGGAAACACCGGGGAGCTGTTTTTT